What follows is one T cell receptor beta chain and its context. Its cognate antigen is unknown. This sample is drawn from a study of CXCR3-negative and CXCR3-positive naive CD8 T cells. Triplicate roughly 300,000-cell sorts were made of each CD8+ T cell subset. Broader study findings: The study found that naive CXCR3-negative and CXCR3-positive cells shared TRBV-TRBJ usage, while memory cells differed. Hydrophobicity of TRB CDR3s was greater in CXCR3-positive naive cells than in CXCR3-negative naive cells.

Researchers prepared the TRB cDNA libraries using 5' RACE with UMI labels. TCRdb reprocessed the 5' RACE reads, keeping one entry per CDR3 protein, no DNA. The sample spans roughly 130,000 distinct CDR3 sequences; the ten largest clones claim 0.59%. Germline V lookup: CDR1 MGHDK, CDR2 SYGVNS. The CDR3 extends over 13 amino acids. This rearrangement joins TRBV25-1 to TRBJ1-1. The origin of this receptor is a human donor in good health. Some clones in this sample may be carry-over from other donors' samples. Sequencing was carried out using naive CXCR3+ CD8+ T cells from blood. Described subset: CD45RO-CCR7+CD27+CD95- naive CD8+ T cells expressing CXCR3 (TNR3+). The CDR3 reads CASGDSLNTEAFF. Full variable domain (missing parts from reference TRBV25-1 and TRBJ1-1): EADIYQTPRYLVIGTGKKITLECSQTMGHDKMYWYQQDPGMELHLIHYSYGVNSTEKGDLSSESTVSRIRTEHFPLTLESARPSHTSQYLCASGDSLNTEAFFGQGTRLTVV.